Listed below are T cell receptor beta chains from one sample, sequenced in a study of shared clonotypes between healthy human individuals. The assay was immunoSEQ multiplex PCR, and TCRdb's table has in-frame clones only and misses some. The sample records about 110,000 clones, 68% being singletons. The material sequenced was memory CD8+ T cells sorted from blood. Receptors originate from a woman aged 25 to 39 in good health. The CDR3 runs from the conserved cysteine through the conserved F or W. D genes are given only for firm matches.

CDR3aa: CASSPRDPYEQYF
len: 13
d_gene: NA
v_gene: TRBV11-2

CDR3aa: CATSRETSGSSSGANVLTF
len: 19
d_gene: TRBD2
v_gene: TRBV15

CDR3aa: CASSEPGDSRKGDEQFF
len: 17
d_gene: NA
v_gene: TRBV25-1

CDR3aa: CATSRGQDNQPQHF
len: 14
d_gene: NA
v_gene: TRBV15

CDR3aa: CASSSGVWNEQFF
len: 13
d_gene: NA
v_gene: TRBV7-9

CDR3aa: CASSEGVGISSTDTQYF
len: 17
d_gene: NA
v_gene: TRBV10-1

CDR3aa: CASREGQRPYEQYF
len: 14
d_gene: TRBD1
v_gene: TRBV2

CDR3aa: CSVETRDSYEQYF
len: 13
d_gene: NA
v_gene: TRBV29-1

CDR3aa: CASSIPGFTEAFF
len: 13
d_gene: NA
v_gene: TRBV19

CDR3aa: CASSLARSHEQFF
len: 13
d_gene: NA
v_gene: TRBV7-6

CDR3aa: CASSLLVAHDTQYF
len: 14
d_gene: NA
v_gene: TRBV5-6

CDR3aa: CASSDKGDTGELFF
len: 14
d_gene: NA
v_gene: TRBV6-4

CDR3aa: CASSAEDRGRPANYGYTF
len: 18
d_gene: TRBD1
v_gene: TRBV7-8

CDR3aa: CASSTRTGTDTQYF
len: 14
d_gene: TRBD1
v_gene: TRBV28

CDR3aa: CASSLPSGADIQYF
len: 14
d_gene: NA
v_gene: TRBV5-1

CDR3aa: CASSFNMGPGYTF
len: 13
d_gene: NA
v_gene: TRBV5-4

CDR3aa: CAITTKDRPYGYTF
len: 14
d_gene: NA
v_gene: TRBV10-3

CDR3aa: CASSQGMGEAFF
len: 12
d_gene: NA
v_gene: TRBV6-5

CDR3aa: CASSRIGGEQPQHF
len: 14
d_gene: TRBD1
v_gene: TRBV19

CDR3aa: CASSLAAQETQYF
len: 13
d_gene: NA
v_gene: TRBV6-1

CDR3aa: CASSLQGQVSSAFF
len: 14
d_gene: TRBD1
v_gene: TRBV6-4

CDR3aa: CASSVSISGQGLYTEAFF
len: 18
d_gene: TRBD1
v_gene: TRBV10-2

CDR3aa: CASSDKIEGAGANVLTF
len: 17
d_gene: NA
v_gene: TRBV2

CDR3aa: CASSEGGQTYEQYF
len: 14
d_gene: NA
v_gene: TRBV28

CDR3aa: CASSLETGSTEAFF
len: 14
d_gene: NA
v_gene: TRBV5-1

CDR3aa: CASSVILRTLDSGNTIYF
len: 18
d_gene: NA
v_gene: TRBV9

CDR3aa: CASSRQLSSYNEQFF
len: 15
d_gene: NA
v_gene: TRBV7-2

CDR3aa: CASSRLAGPSSYNEQFF
len: 17
d_gene: TRBD2
v_gene: TRBV6-4

CDR3aa: CASSPPDRAYEQYF
len: 14
d_gene: NA
v_gene: TRBV27

CDR3aa: CASSIFAGEGQFF
len: 13
d_gene: TRBD2
v_gene: TRBV19

CDR3aa: CASSDQEAHETQYF
len: 14
d_gene: NA
v_gene: TRBV6-1

CDR3aa: CASSWAGGSYNEQFF
len: 15
d_gene: NA
v_gene: TRBV19

CDR3aa: CASSLVWGATYEQYF
len: 15
d_gene: NA
v_gene: TRBV5-4

CDR3aa: CSVLGSYEQYF
len: 11
d_gene: NA
v_gene: TRBV29-1

CDR3aa: CSERAHYEQYF
len: 11
d_gene: NA
v_gene: TRBV20-1

CDR3aa: CASRHNPKGPTYEQYF
len: 16
d_gene: NA
v_gene: TRBV2

CDR3aa: CASSLSGQGNQPQHF
len: 15
d_gene: NA
v_gene: TRBV5-1

CDR3aa: CATAISGNTIYF
len: 12
d_gene: NA
v_gene: TRBV10-3